These 3 T cell receptor beta chains originate from one sample sequenced in a study of control samples from healthy donors and cancer patients. Profiled with immunoSEQ multiplex PCR; TCRdb holds only in-frame clones, not every one. Here the sample spans 150,000 to 160,000 clones, 94% being singletons. The sequenced material came from blood. These receptors were taken from a middle-aged man in good health.

The CDR3 here is CASSPFGNEQFF. For the CDR3, the DNA is TGTGCCAGCAGTCCGTTCGGCAATGAGCAGTTCTTC. The chain is built from TRBV27 and TRBJ2-1; D gene uncertain. Germline-derived CDR1 and CDR2 are MNHEY and SMNVEV (reference sequence). The CDR3 sequence is 12 residues long. Between the trimmed V and J ends, which lost 5 bases and 6 bases, there was a span of 8 bases.

The rearrangement uses TRBV13 and TRBJ1-1, with a weak D call TRBD1 (6 bases). The CDR3 is 14 residues long. V was cut by 5 bases and J by 3 bases, with 13 bases left in between. Germline CDR1 reads PRHDT; CDR2 reads FYEKMQ (reference sequence). The CDR3: CASSQGQSDTEAFF. CDR3 coding DNA: TGTGCCAGCAGCCAAGGACAGTCCGACACTGAAGCTTTCTTT.

J is TRBJ1-2 and V is TRBV12-3 or TRBV12-4; D perhaps matches TRBD1 (6 bases). The CDR3 loop spans 13 amino acids. Trimming took 6 bases from V and 2 from J, leaving 10 bases between them. CDR3 nucleotide sequence: TGTGCCAGCAGGGACAGTTCAAACTATGGCTACACCTTC. Protein: CASRDSSNYGYTF.